The 32 T cell receptor beta chains reported below all come from one sample, sequenced in a study of shared clonotypes between healthy human individuals. Data came from immunoSEQ multiplex PCR; TCRdb stores just in-frame clones and leaves some out. The sample consists of around 1.9 million clones, roughly 95% of them appearing once. Naivety among CD8 cells was defined by CD45RO negativity and positive CCR7 selection, thereby excluding terminally differentiated effector memory CD45RA+ cells. The sample taken for sequencing was naive CD8+ T cells from PBMCs. The receptors here all came from a young man in good health. Some clones in this sample may be carry-over from other donors' samples.

This clone was observed a handful of times. The chain combines TRBV4-1 with TRBJ1-5; no clear D. This CDR3 comprises 16 residues. V was trimmed by 0 bases and J by 2 bases, leaving 11 bases between them. The germline gives CDR1 MGHRA, CDR2 YSYEKL. CDR3: CASSQDVRVGNQPQHF. CDR3 DNA: TGCGCCAGCAGCCAAGACGTGAGGGTGGGCAATCAGCCCCAGCATTTT.

As regards this clone: Distinct nucleotide sequences in the sample also encode this CDR3. This chain links TRBV19 with TRBJ2-3; D gene unclear. Trimming pared 0 bases from V and 6 bases from J, leaving 7 bases between. The CDR3 spans 13 residues. Looked up from germline, CDR1 is LNHDA and CDR2 is SQIVND (reference sequence). This CDR3 reads CASSIDLEDTQYF. The CDR3 DNA is TGTGCCAGTAGTATAGATTTAGAGGATACGCAGTATTTT.

The V call is TRBV7-9, the J call TRBJ2-3; D may be TRBD1 (6 bases). Between the trimmed V and J ends, which lost 3 bases and 9 bases, there was a span of 16 bases. This CDR3 comprises 14 residues. Per germline, CDR1 SEHNR and CDR2 FQNEAQ (reference sequence). CDR3 bases: TGTGCCAGCAGCTTTAAAGGGGGACCTCCCACGCAGTATTTT. Residues: CASSFKGGPPTQYF. Supplemented by reference TRBV7-9 and TRBJ2-3, the full variable domain reads DTGVSQNPRHKITKRGQNVTFRCDPISEHNRLYWYRQTLGQGPEFLTYFQNEAQLEKSRLLSDRFSAERPKGSFSTLEIQRTEQGDSAMYLCASSFKGGPPTQYFGPGTRLTVL.

The J gene is TRBJ2-2, the V gene TRBV9; 7 bases map to TRBD2. CDR1 SGDLS and CDR2 YYNGEE come from the germline V gene. The CDR3 totals 16 residues. Trimming cost V 4 bases and J 2 bases; bases outside gene matches: 8. Here the CDR3 reads CASSPTSRSNTGELFF. The CDR3 nucleotides read TGTGCCAGCAGCCCGACTAGCCGGTCTAACACCGGGGAGCTGTTTTTT.

The chain has TRBV14 and TRBJ1-5; D is undetermined. Germline CDR1 is SGHDN and CDR2 is FVKESK. V lost 2 bases to trimming and J lost 4 bases, with 12 bases between them. The CDR3 sequence is 15 residues long. This CDR3 reads CASSQLKSPNQPQHF. Here the CDR3 DNA reads TGTGCCAGCAGCCAACTTAAGTCGCCGAATCAGCCCCAGCATTTT.

This clone was counted between two and nine times. The V call is TRBV7-6, the J call TRBJ2-1; D might be TRBD1 or TRBD2, each matching 5 bases. The V end lost 8 bases, the J end lost 7 bases, and 12 bases lay between the germline ends. This CDR3 is built from 12 residues. Germline V gives CDR1 SGHVS, CDR2 FNYEAQ. This chain's CDR3 is CASGVEGNEQFF. CDR3 DNA sequence: TGTGCCAGCGGAGTCGAGGGGAATGAGCAGTTCTTC.

This rearrangement joins TRBV5-4 to TRBJ1-2, with TRBD1 identical over 10 bases. The V segment lost 4 bases and the J segment 3 bases; nucleotides outside the gene matches: 9. This CDR3 spans 16 amino acids. Germline CDR1 is SGHNT and CDR2 is YYREEE (reference sequence). The CDR3 here is CASSRAIGTGDYGYTF. The DNA of the CDR3 is TGTGCCAGCAGCCGTGCTATTGGGACAGGGGACTATGGCTACACCTTC.

This clone was seen a single time. The V and J genes are TRBV30 and TRBJ2-5; D is ambiguous. The V and J ends lost 0 bases and 2 bases respectively, with 4 bases between them. CDR1 and CDR2 (germline): GTSNPN, SVGIG (reference sequence). The CDR3 totals 12 residues. The CDR3 protein is CAWSVTQETQYF. As DNA, the CDR3 is TGTGCCTGGAGTGTAACGCAAGAGACCCAGTACTTC.

This chain connects TRBV11-3 to TRBJ1-3; possible D gene TRBD1, 5 bases. V lost 0 bases and J lost 2, with 11 bases in between. Germline V gives CDR1 SGHNT, CDR2 YENEEA. The CDR3 has 16 residues. The CDR3 bases are TGTGCCAGCAGCTTAGAGGGGGAAGGGACTGGAAACACCATATATTTT. Amino acid sequence: CASSLEGEGTGNTIYF. Variable domain in full (rest from reference TRBV11-3 and TRBJ1-3): EAGVVQSPRYKIIEKKQPVAFWCNPISGHNTLYWYLQNLGQGPELLIRYENEEAVDDSQLPKDRFSAERLKGVDSTLKIQPAELGDSAVYLCASSLEGEGTGNTIYFGEGSWLTVV.

The CDR3 nucleotides are TGTGCCAGCAGTTTCACCCCCCTCGGTAGCGAGACCTACAATGAGCAGTTCTTC. This codes for CASSFTPLGSETYNEQFF. The V and J genes are TRBV28 and TRBJ2-1, with a possible D match to TRBD2 (5 bases). The V end was cut by 3 bases, the J end by 2 bases, with 20 bases between. Germline V gene sequence: CDR1 MDHEN, CDR2 SYDVKM. The CDR3 covers 18 residues.

To note about this clone: The same CDR3 is also encoded by other DNA sequences in this sample. V gene TRBV19 combines with J gene TRBJ1-1, with D uncertain. The germline gives CDR1 LNHDA, CDR2 SQIVND (reference sequence). Trimming took 1 base from V and 0 from J, leaving 9 bases between them. The CDR3 runs to 15 residues. The CDR3 bases are TGTGCCAGTAGTATAGGGCCCGGCCTGAACACTGAAGCTTTCTTT. Translation gives CASSIGPGLNTEAFF.

The chain joins TRBV27 to TRBJ2-2; no firm D call. Per germline, CDR1 MNHEY and CDR2 SMNVEV (reference sequence). The ends were cut back, 1 base at V and 4 bases at J, with 4 bases in the middle. The CDR3 runs 13 residues. CDR3 protein: CASSLWFTGELFF. Here the CDR3 DNA reads TGTGCCAGCAGTTTATGGTTCACCGGGGAGCTGTTTTTT.

With respect to this clone: Other nucleotide sequences in the sample specify the same CDR3. This rearrangement joins TRBV4-2 to TRBJ2-2, with a tentative D call TRBD2 (6 bases). Per the germline V gene, CDR1 is LGHNA and CDR2 is YNFKEQ. V was shortened by 1 base and J by 0 bases, with 9 bases between the two germline ends. The CDR3 covers 16 residues. CDR3 DNA sequence: TGTGCCAGCAGCCAAGTTTGGGGGGCGAACACCGGGGAGCTGTTTTTT. Its translation: CASSQVWGANTGELFF.

The V and J genes are TRBV29-1 and TRBJ2-1; 10 nucleotides line up with TRBD2. CDR1 is SQVTM and CDR2 is ANQGSEA in the germline V gene. The CDR3 is 15 residues long. V shed 7 bases and J 5 bases; nucleotides not matched to a gene: 11. CDR3 sequence (DNA): TGCAGCGCCGGTCGGACTAGCGGAGGGGACAATGAGCAGTTCTTC. This gives the protein CSAGRTSGGDNEQFF.

This chain joins TRBV7-9 and TRBJ2-2; a possible D gene is TRBD1 (5 bases). The CDR3 sequence is 15 residues long. Germline V gives CDR1 SEHNR, CDR2 FQNEAQ (reference sequence). The ends were cut back, 1 base at V and 5 bases at J, with 11 bases in the middle. CDR3 sequence: CASSLEGLRTGELFF. For the CDR3, the DNA is TGTGCCAGCAGCTTAGAGGGGCTGAGGACCGGGGAGCTGTTTTTT.

The genes are TRBV2 and TRBJ2-1; 8 nucleotides align to TRBD2. The V gene end was trimmed by 4 bases and the J gene end by 5 bases; junction bases not matched to a gene: 10. The CDR3 runs 16 residues. Per germline, CDR1 SNHLY and CDR2 FYNNEI. Here the CDR3 DNA reads TGTGCCAGCAGTGCGTTGTGGATAGCGGGGAACAATGAGCAGTTCTTC. It is translated as CASSALWIAGNNEQFF.

J is TRBJ2-7 and V is TRBV2; no reliable D call. Trimming left V 8 bases short and J 2 bases short, with 10 bases between. The CDR3 is made up of 12 amino acids. Germline CDR1 SNHLY, CDR2 FYNNEI. CDR3 loop: CASLTPTYEQYF. The DNA for the CDR3 is TGTGCCAGCCTGACACCTACCTACGAGCAGTACTTC.

The table lists this clone with a few counts. This chain links TRBV29-1 with TRBJ1-1, with 9 bases lining up with TRBD1. V was pared by 3 bases and J by 8 bases, with 4 bases of the junction left unmatched. The CDR3 totals 12 residues. Germline V gene data show CDR1 as SQVTM and CDR2 as ANQGSEA. CDR3 protein: CSVEATGGEAFF. Written as DNA, the CDR3 is TGCAGCGTTGAGGCTACAGGGGGCGAAGCTTTCTTT.

V usage is TRBV5-4 and J usage is TRBJ1-2; TRBD1 matches 7 bases. The ends lost 0 bases at V and 9 bases at J; junction bases unmatched: 2. Germline V lookup: CDR1 SGHNT, CDR2 YYREEE (reference sequence). This CDR3 has 12 amino acids. The CDR3 loop is CASSLEQGSYTF. CDR3 sequence (DNA): TGTGCCAGCAGCTTGGAACAGGGGAGCTACACCTTC.

This clone was recorded once. J is TRBJ2-1 and V is TRBV6-5; 9 nucleotides align to TRBD2. Trimming at V came to 1 base and at J to 6 bases, leaving 7 bases not matched to a gene. The CDR3 spans 16 residues. Germline V lookup: CDR1 MNHEY, CDR2 SVGAGI. CDR3 residues: CASSYFAGGGVNEQFF. CDR3 in DNA: TGTGCCAGCAGTTACTTTGCGGGAGGGGGGGTCAATGAGCAGTTCTTC.

V is TRBV4-3 and J is TRBJ1-1; D ambiguous. V was trimmed by 0 bases and J by 7 bases, leaving 12 bases between them. Looked up from germline, CDR1 is LGHNA and CDR2 is YSLEER. The CDR3 is made up of 14 amino acids. The CDR3 loop reads CASSQEPGFFEAFF. The CDR3 nucleotides are TGCGCCAGCAGCCAAGAGCCCGGGTTCTTTGAAGCTTTCTTT.

The V and J genes are TRBV2 and TRBJ1-5; tentative D call: TRBD1 (5 bases). The CDR3 runs 13 residues. CDR1 is SNHLY and CDR2 is FYNNEI in the germline V gene. Deletions cut 1 base from V and 5 bases from J, with 6 bases between. For the CDR3, the DNA is TGTGCCAGCAGTGAAGTAGGGGATCAGCCCCAGCATTTT. It encodes CASSEVGDQPQHF.

The V and J genes are TRBV5-6 and TRBJ2-7; tentative D call: TRBD2 (5 bases). The CDR3 extends over 16 amino acids. The V end lost 4 bases, the J end lost 1 base, and 18 bases lay between the germline ends. CDR1 and CDR2 (germline): SGHDT, YYEEEE. This CDR3 is CASSQRAWAKSYEQYF. CDR3 DNA sequence: TGTGCCAGCAGCCAGAGGGCCTGGGCGAAGTCCTACGAGCAGTACTTC.

The gene calls are TRBV6-5 and TRBJ2-3, with 10 bases lining up with TRBD1. This CDR3 has 14 residues. V lost 4 bases and J lost 4; bases outside the gene matches: 2. The germline V gene has CDR1 MNHEY and CDR2 SVGAGI. DNA of the CDR3: TGTGCCAGCAGTTGGACAGGGGGAGCAGATACGCAGTATTTT. It specifies CASSWTGGADTQYF.

The V gene is TRBV6-6, the J gene TRBJ2-1, with 8 bases aligning to TRBD1. Germline V gives CDR1 MNHNY, CDR2 SVGAGI (reference sequence). V was clipped by 6 bases and J by 4 bases; unmatched bases: 8. This CDR3 region has 15 residues. CDR3: CASSLTGEGYNEQFF. The CDR3 DNA follows: TGTGCCAGCAGCCTGACAGGGGAAGGTTACAATGAGCAGTTCTTC.

The genes are TRBV7-8 and TRBJ2-7; 8 nucleotides agree with TRBD1. Germline V CDR1 and CDR2: SGHVS, FQNEAQ. J was trimmed by 2 bases and V by 6 bases; bases with no gene match: 9. The CDR3 runs 15 residues. CDR3 in amino acids: CASSYRLQGAYEQYF. The DNA for the CDR3 is TGTGCCAGCAGTTACCGATTACAGGGGGCCTACGAGCAGTACTTC.

The chain is built from TRBV4-1 and TRBJ1-1, with 9 bases matching TRBD1. CDR1 and CDR2 from the germline V gene are MGHRA and YSYEKL. The CDR3 consists of 16 residues. V lost 1 base to trimming and J lost 5 bases; unmatched junction nucleotides: 8. CDR3 in DNA: TGCGCCAGCAGCCAAGGGAGGGGGACAGGGTTTACTGAAGCTTTCTTT. It translates to CASSQGRGTGFTEAFF.

The gene calls are TRBV18 and TRBJ2-7; perhaps TRBD1 as D (5 bases). Trimming took 3 bases from V and 5 from J, leaving 11 bases between them. The CDR3 extends over 13 amino acids. Germline CDR1 KGHSH, CDR2 LQKENI. For the CDR3, the DNA is TGTGCCAGCTCACCCGCTGCACAGGACGAGCAGTACTTC. Translated, it gives CASSPAAQDEQYF.

The chain couples TRBV11-2 to TRBJ2-1; 8 bases fit TRBD2. Germline loops: CDR1 SGHAT, CDR2 FQNNGV. The V and J ends lost 5 bases and 2 bases, in that order; junction bases with no gene match: 5. The CDR3 extends over 15 amino acids. CDR3 sequence: CASSVSGSPYNEQFF. CDR3 nucleotides: TGTGCCAGCAGCGTAAGCGGGAGTCCCTACAATGAGCAGTTCTTC.

This sequence joins TRBV18 and TRBJ2-5; 9 nucleotides align to TRBD1. This CDR3 is built from 16 residues. The germline CDR1 and CDR2 sequences are KGHSH and LQKENI. V shed 2 bases, J shed 1 base, and the junction held 5 bases outside the gene matches. CDR3 sequence (DNA): TGTGCCAGCTCACCAACGCGGGACAGGGTCCAAGAGACCCAGTACTTC. Translation gives CASSPTRDRVQETQYF.

V usage is TRBV2 and J usage is TRBJ2-1; no clear D. V was pared by 4 bases and J by 5 bases, with 6 bases between. The germline CDR1 and CDR2 sequences are SNHLY and FYNNEI. This CDR3 is 12 amino acids long. The CDR3 coding sequence is TGTGCCAGCAGTGCCATGCACAATGAGCAGTTCTTC. It encodes CASSAMHNEQFF.

The chain couples TRBV9 to TRBJ1-2, with 8 bases matching TRBD1. Germline CDR1 SGDLS, CDR2 YYNGEE. CDR3 length: 17 amino acids. Trimming took 1 base from V and 0 from J; bases not matched to a gene: 8. This CDR3 is CASSVQKQGVANYGYTF. CDR3 in DNA: TGTGCCAGCAGCGTACAGAAACAGGGGGTAGCTAACTATGGCTACACCTTC.